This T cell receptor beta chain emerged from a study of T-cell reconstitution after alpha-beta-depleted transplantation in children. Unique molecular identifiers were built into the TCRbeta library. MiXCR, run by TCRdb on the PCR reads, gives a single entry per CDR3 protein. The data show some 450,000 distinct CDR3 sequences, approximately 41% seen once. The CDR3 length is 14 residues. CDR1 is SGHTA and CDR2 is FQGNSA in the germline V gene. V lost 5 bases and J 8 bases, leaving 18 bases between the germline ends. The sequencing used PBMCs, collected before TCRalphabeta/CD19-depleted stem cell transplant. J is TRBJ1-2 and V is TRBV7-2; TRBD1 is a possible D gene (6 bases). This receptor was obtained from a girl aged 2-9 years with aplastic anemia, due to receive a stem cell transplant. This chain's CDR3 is CASSPQATRGGYTF. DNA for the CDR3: TGTGCCAGCAGCCCCCAGGCGACGAGGGGGGGCTACACCTTC.